These T cell receptor beta chains were read from a single sample in a study of blood T cell repertoires in COVID-19. The protocol was immunoSEQ multiplex PCR, while the TCRdb copy is restricted to in-frame clones and leaves out a portion. The table includes 17,000 or so clones, around four fifths detected once. Specimen: peripheral blood. All receptors derive from a man in his sixties with active or convalescent COVID-19. Both conserved end residues are part of each CDR3. Fields, in order: J gene, D gene, clone size, V gene, CDR3 protein, CDR3 DNA. The D gene is left open where the match is weak. Clone size is not always given. Where it is, it says once, few, many or a class for expanded clones.

j_call: TRBJ2-1; d_call: NA; clone_size: NA; v_call: TRBV18; cdr3_aa: CASSPTESGYEQFF; cdr3_nt: TGTGCCAGCTCACCAACCGAGTCGGGGTATGAGCAGTTCTTC
j_call: TRBJ2-3; d_call: TRBD2; clone_size: NA; v_call: TRBV6-6; cdr3_aa: CASRASSGRVPDTQYF; cdr3_nt: TGTGCCAGCAGGGCCTCTAGCGGGAGGGTTCCAGATACGCAGTATTTT
j_call: TRBJ1-2; d_call: TRBD1; clone_size: NA; v_call: TRBV9; cdr3_aa: CASSVEAGGRNYGYTF; cdr3_nt: TGTGCCAGCAGCGTAGAGGCAGGGGGACGCAACTATGGCTACACCTTC
j_call: TRBJ2-1; d_call: TRBD2; clone_size: once; v_call: TRBV28; cdr3_aa: CASRTLAGGPNNEQFF; cdr3_nt: TGTGCCAGCAGGACCTTAGCGGGGGGTCCCAACAATGAGCAGTTCTTC
j_call: TRBJ1-1; d_call: NA; clone_size: NA; v_call: TRBV3-1/TRBV3-2; cdr3_aa: CASSQDSGRVGKAFF; cdr3_nt: TGTGCCAGCAGCCAAGATAGCGGCAGGGTCGGTAAAGCTTTCTTT
j_call: TRBJ1-2; d_call: NA; clone_size: NA; v_call: TRBV2; cdr3_aa: CASSIQQTNYGYTF; cdr3_nt: TGTGCCAGCAGCATACAGCAAACCAACTATGGCTACACCTTC
j_call: TRBJ1-1; d_call: TRBD1; clone_size: once; v_call: TRBV28; cdr3_aa: CASSPGQGAVAFF; cdr3_nt: TGTGCCAGCAGTCCAGGACAGGGAGCGGTAGCTTTCTTT
j_call: TRBJ1-1; d_call: TRBD1; clone_size: NA; v_call: TRBV13; cdr3_aa: CASSLGRFTGGTEAFF; cdr3_nt: TGTGCCAGCAGCTTAGGCCGGTTCACAGGGGGGACTGAAGCTTTCTTT
j_call: TRBJ1-1; d_call: NA; clone_size: NA; v_call: TRBV29-1; cdr3_aa: CSTSGSGNTEAFF; cdr3_nt: TGCAGCACATCTGGGAGCGGGAACACTGAAGCTTTCTTT
j_call: TRBJ2-7; d_call: NA; clone_size: NA; v_call: TRBV7-2; cdr3_aa: CASSLAGMSSYEQYF; cdr3_nt: TGTGCCAGCAGCTTAGCCGGGATGAGCTCCTACGAGCAGTACTTC
j_call: TRBJ1-4; d_call: NA; clone_size: NA; v_call: TRBV6-5; cdr3_aa: CASSYTSGGRNEKLFF; cdr3_nt: TGTGCCAGCAGTTACACTTCGGGAGGGCGGAATGAAAAACTGTTTTTT
j_call: TRBJ2-7; d_call: TRBD1; clone_size: NA; v_call: TRBV12-3/TRBV12-4; cdr3_aa: CASTQDRIDEQYF; cdr3_nt: TGTGCCAGCACCCAGGACAGGATCGACGAGCAGTACTTC